These 23 T cell receptor delta chains were sequenced from one sample in a study of γδ T cells in repeated Plasmodium falciparum infection. Gammadelta T cells were flow-sorted from PBMC into Vgamma9/Vdelta2+ and Vdelta2-negative populations for bulk analysis. TCRdb applied CATT to the multiplex PCR reads for clone calling. Of tens of thousands of delta-chain clones detected, approximately 1% appear once; the ten largest clones hold more than 9%. Specimen: gamma-delta T cells from blood. The receptors shown here come from a pool of human donors (malaria-infected and uninfected, not separated).

This clone has only a few counts. This DNA's translation differs at residue 3 from TCRdb's protein, which comes from a much larger clone; a read error is likely, and the protein shown is translated from the DNA. V gene TRDV2 combines with J gene TRDJ1; 9 positions match TRDD3. This CDR3 region has 23 residues. Germline V gene data show CDR1 as GEAIGNYY and CDR2 as EKD. In DNA, the CDR3 is TGTGCCTATGACCTTCGCCATCTAGAGAATTTACTGGGGGACACACCCCGCTCCGATAAACTCATCTTT. Its protein is CAYDLRHLENLLGDTPRSDKLIF.

Comments on this clone: The protein recorded in TCRdb matches a much larger clone and deviates from this DNA's translation at residue 12, suggesting a read error; the protein here is obtained by translating the DNA. The chain couples TRDV2 to TRDJ1, with 10 bases that match TRDD3. TCRdb leaves out the J gene; it was filled in here by matching the DNA to germline. Germline values: CDR1 GEAIGNYY, CDR2 EKD. CDR3 length: 21 residues. V shed 3 bases and J 2 bases; nucleotides not matched to a gene: 23. CDR3 sequence reads: CACDLTKVTGGCEEGTDKLIF. Here the CDR3 DNA reads TGTGCCTGTGACCTAACGAAGGTTACTGGGGGATGCGAGGAAGGAACCGATAAACTCATCTTT.

On this clone: The translation of this DNA and the TCRdb protein of a much larger clone differ at residue 13, probably owing to a read error; the protein shown here is translated from the DNA. V is TRDV1 and J is TRDJ1, with D unresolved. TCRdb carries no J gene annotation; the J gene was assigned here by matching the DNA with germline. V was clipped by 0 bases and J by 9 bases, with 20 bases between them. The CDR3 contains 16 residues. Germline V CDR1 and CDR2: TSWWSYY, QGS. The chain's CDR3 is CALGELRVREEDELIF. Here the CDR3 DNA reads TGTGCTCTTGGGGAACTACGGGTCAGGGAAGAGGACGAACTCATCTTT.

Concerning this clone: TCRdb pairs this DNA with a much larger clone's protein that differs at residue 13, likely a read error; the protein shown was translated from the DNA. The chain joins TRDV2 to TRDJ1; 9 bases map to TRDD3. Germline V gives CDR1 GEAIGNYY, CDR2 EKD. The CDR3 totals 15 residues. Written as DNA, the CDR3 is TGTGCCTGTGACACCGTGGGGGATAGGGAGAATAAACACATCTTT. Translation: CACDTVGDRENKHIF.

This clone was counted only a few times. The protein that TCRdb holds for this DNA derives from a much larger clone and differs from the translated DNA at residue 4, which likely indicates a read error; the protein shown here is translated from the DNA. The V call is TRDV2, the J call TRDJ1; D gene uncertain. No J gene is reported in TCRdb; it was inferred here by comparing the DNA with germline. Looked up from germline, CDR1 is GEAIGNYY and CDR2 is EKD. This CDR3 has 15 amino acids. The V gene lost 5 bases and the J gene lost 2 bases, with 17 bases spanning the gap. The CDR3 sequence: CACGTLLEGTDKLIF. CDR3 nucleotide sequence: TGTGCCTGTGGCACTCTCCTGGAGGGGACCGATAAACTCATCTTT.

A word on this clone: TCRdb's entry gives the protein of a much larger clone, which mismatches this DNA's translation at residue 9, likely from a read error; the protein reported here is translated from the DNA. The chain is built from TRDV2 and TRDJ1; 7 positions match TRDD3. The CDR3 runs 16 residues. CDR1 is GEAIGNYY and CDR2 is EKD in the germline V gene. V lost 0 bases and J lost 3; bases outside the gene matches: 9. CDR3 in DNA: TGTGCCTGTGACACCGTTACTGGGGTATACGCCGATAAACTCATCTTT. This sequence encodes CACDTVTGVYADKLIF.

This clone occurred a few times. The TCRdb protein, from a much larger clone, departs from this DNA's translation at residue 4, likely by read error; the protein shown derives from the DNA. The J gene is TRDJ1, the V gene TRDV1, with D maybe TRDD2 (7 bases). The CDR3 loop spans 18 amino acids. CDR1 is TSWWSYY and CDR2 is QGS in the germline V gene. CDR3: CALRDPFLRRGTTDKLIF. The CDR3 nucleotides read TGTGCTCTTAGGGACCCATTCCTACGTCGGGGGACCACCGATAAACTCATCTTT.

In the case of this clone: The protein given by TCRdb reflects a much larger clone and differs at residue 11 from this DNA's translation, likely from a read error; the protein shown is the DNA's translation. The chain joins TRDV1 to TRDJ1, with 13 bases that match TRDD3. TCRdb is silent on the J gene; assignment here came from matching the DNA to germline. After removal of 0 bases from V and 2 bases from J, the junction contained 27 bases not matched to a gene. Looked up from germline, CDR1 is TSWWSYY and CDR2 is QGS. The CDR3 runs 25 residues. The DNA for the CDR3 is TGTGCTCTTGGGGAACTTTGGTCTTCCTACATAGGGCAGGCGTACTGGGGGATACGGACCGATAAACTCATCTTT. Encoded protein: CALGELWSSYIGQAYWGIRTDKLIF.

This clone was observed a few times. This sequence is one base from a far larger clone and is likely a read error. The sample has other DNA sequences that encode this CDR3 too. The rearrangement uses TRDV1 and TRDJ1; TRDD3 agrees at 12 bases. TCRdb carries no J gene annotation; the J gene was assigned here by matching the DNA with germline. This CDR3 is 22 amino acids long. Germline lookup yields CDR1 TSWWSYY and CDR2 QGS. CDR3 amino acids: CALGERRETGGYQGSYTDKLIF. DNA of the CDR3: TGTGCCCTTGGGGAACGGAGGGAGACTGGGGGATACCAAGGGTCGTACACCGATAAACTCATCTTT.

With regard to this clone: The TCRdb protein, from a much larger clone, departs from this DNA's translation at residue 6, likely by read error; the protein shown derives from the DNA. In DNA, the CDR3 is TGTGCCTGTGACGCCCCCCTCAGGTACTGGGGGATACCACAGTACACCGATAAACTCATCTTT. Translating gives CACDAPLRYWGIPQYTDKLIF. This sequence joins TRDV2 and TRDJ1; 12 nucleotides line up with TRDD3. TCRdb is silent on the J gene; assignment here came from matching the DNA to germline. V lost 3 bases and J lost 0; bases outside the gene matches: 19. Germline CDR1 is GEAIGNYY and CDR2 is EKD. The CDR3 totals 21 residues.

Of note for this clone: The translation of this DNA and the TCRdb protein of a much larger clone differ at residues 4 and 20, probably owing to a read error; the protein shown here is translated from the DNA. The chain employs TRDV3 and TRDJ3; 7 bases fit TRDD3. This CDR3 has 26 amino acids. Germline V gene data show CDR1 as TVYSNPD and CDR2 as GDNSRS (reference sequence). The CDR3 bases are TGTGCCTTTAAAGATCTAACCCTCTTCGAGACTACTGATGTGGGGGACAGCTCCTGGGGCACCCGACAGATGTTTTTC. It yields the protein CAFKDLTLFETTDVGDSSWGTRQMFF. The variable domain in full, with the rest retrieved from reference TRDV3 and TRDJ3, is CDKVTQSSPDQTVASGSEVVLLCTYDTVYSNPDLFWYRIRPDYSFQFVFYGDNSRSEGADFTQGRFSVKHILTQKAFHLVISPVRTEDSATYYCAFKDLTLFETTDVGDSSWGTRQMFFGTGIKLFVEP.

Points on this clone: With only one base between it and a far larger clone, this is likely a read error. The sample has other DNA sequences that encode this CDR3 too. The chain recombines TRDV2 with TRDJ1; D may match TRDD2 or TRDD3 (5 bases each). No J gene is reported in TCRdb; it was inferred here by comparing the DNA with germline. This CDR3 region has 18 residues. The germline V gene has CDR1 GEAIGNYY and CDR2 EKD. This CDR3 is CACDPIGGGRPYTDKLIF. For the CDR3, the DNA is TGTGCCTGTGACCCGATCGGCGGGGGGCGTCCCTACACCGACAAACTCATCTTT.

This clone was counted between two and nine times. Since a far larger clone is one base different, this is likely a read error. The sample contains more than one DNA sequence encoding this CDR3. CDR3 protein: CALGERGRRALYTDKLIF. The CDR3 region has the DNA TGTGCTCTTGGGGAACGAGGAAGGCGAGCGCTTTACACCGATAAGCTCATCTTT. The V segment is TRDV1, and no J call was made; the D call of TRDD3 is as the table states it, not checked on the DNA. The CDR3 has 18 residues. Germline CDR1 TSWWSYY, CDR2 QGS.

Worth noting for this clone: Translating this DNA gives a protein that differs at residues 7 and 16 from the TCRdb one, which belongs to a much larger clone; a read error is likely, and the protein shown is this translation. The chain joins TRDV1 to TRDJ2, with unresolved D. The CDR3 covers 19 residues. Germline lookup yields CDR1 TSWWSYY and CDR2 QGS. The CDR3 sequence: CALGGRKEHTGCCEAKLFF. The DNA for the CDR3 is TGTGCTCTTGGGGGAAGGAAGGAGCATACCGGCTGTTGCGAAGCAAAACTCTTCTTT.

This clone has at least ten counts. The amino acid sequence in TCRdb belongs to a much larger clone and departs from this DNA's translation at residue 14, likely a sequencing read error; the sequence shown is translated from the DNA. The J gene is TRDJ1, the V gene TRDV2; 11 bases align to TRDD3. CDR3 length equals 17 residues. The germline CDR1 and CDR2 sequences are GEAIGNYY and EKD. CDR3 loop: CACDPVGLGDTSDRLIF. The DNA for the CDR3 is TGTGCCTGTGACCCCGTCGGTCTGGGGGATACATCCGATAGACTCATCTTT.

This clone has just a few counts. The protein TCRdb gives is from a much larger clone and does not agree with this DNA's translation at residue 8, likely a read error; the protein shown here comes from the DNA. The rearrangement links TRDV2 to TRDJ1, with D possibly being TRDD3 (5 bases). The J gene, not given by TCRdb, was assigned here from a germline match of the nucleotide sequence. The CDR3 has 21 amino acids. The V gene's germline CDR1 is GEAIGNYY and CDR2 EKD. V lost 3 bases and J lost 0, with 31 bases in between. The CDR3: CACDPLGVGEDMGLDTDKLIF. CDR3 sequence (DNA): TGTGCCTGTGACCCCTTAGGGGTCGGAGAGGATATGGGGCTTGACACCGATAAACTCATCTTT.

Notes on this clone: A far larger clone lies a single base away; this is likely a read error. At the DNA level, this CDR3 is encoded by other sequences in the same sample as well. The rearrangement links TRDV1 to TRDJ1, with D tentatively TRDD3 (6 bases). TCRdb carries no J gene annotation; the J gene was assigned here by matching the DNA with germline. The CDR3 extends over 18 amino acids. Germline V gene sequence: CDR1 TSWWSYY, CDR2 QGS. The CDR3 DNA reads as TGTGCCCTTGGGGATCTTAACTGGCCTCACAAGTACACCGATAAACTCATCTTT. Residues: CALGDLNWPHKYTDKLIF.

This clone came up a few times. TCRdb pairs this DNA with a much larger clone's protein that differs at residue 12, likely a read error; the protein shown was translated from the DNA. No J gene was named, though the V gene is TRDV2. Germline assignment: CDR1 GEAIGNYY and CDR2 EKD. The CDR3 is made up of 14 amino acids. CDR3 amino acids: CACVPGTEALKPIF. The CDR3 region has the DNA TGTGCCTGTGTCCCAGGTACTGAGGCCCTAAAACCCATCTTT.

This clone was seen a handful of times. TCRdb has a much larger clone's protein, which differs at residue 4 from the translation of this DNA, likely because of a read error; what is shown is the protein translated from the DNA. This chain links TRDV1 with TRDJ1; 8 bases fit TRDD3. The J gene was missing in TCRdb and was found by matching the end of the DNA to germline. This CDR3 is 18 amino acids long. The germline V gene has CDR1 TSWWSYY and CDR2 QGS. The CDR3 spells CALRDAFLSRDTADKLIF. The CDR3 nucleotides are TGTGCTCTTAGGGACGCTTTCCTGTCGAGGGATACGGCCGATAAACTCATCTTT.

V is TRDV1 and J is TRDJ1; 8 bases are a match to TRDD3. The J gene comes from matching the DNA to germline here; TCRdb lacks it. V lost 0 bases and J lost 3; bases outside the gene matches: 18. The CDR3 consists of 20 residues. Germline-derived CDR1 and CDR2 are TSWWSYY and QGS. CDR3 residues: CALGELPLYWGVPMADKLIF. The CDR3, as DNA: TGTGCTCTTGGGGAACTGCCGCTCTACTGGGGGGTACCCATGGCCGATAAACTCATCTTT.

This clone was observed many times. The TCRdb record carries a much larger clone's protein, which differs from this DNA's translation at residue 14; a read error is the likely cause, and the protein listed here is the DNA translation. There is no J gene call, but TRDV2 is given as the V gene; the D call in the table, TRDD3, was not verified against the DNA. Germline assignment: CDR1 GEAIGNYY and CDR2 EKD. This CDR3 comprises 15 residues. CDR3 region: CACDTLAGGLDKLTF. CDR3 bases: TGTGCCTGTGACACGTTGGCTGGGGGACTCGATAAACTCACCTTT.

This clone has at least ten counts. TCRdb records a much larger clone's protein for this DNA, with a difference at residue 20 that likely arises from a read error; the protein given is the translation of the DNA. This chain links TRDV2 with TRDJ1, with 13 bases aligning to TRDD3. This CDR3 has 21 residues. Germline CDR1 is GEAIGNYY and CDR2 is EKD. As DNA, the CDR3 is TGTGCCTGTGACACCGTTACTGGGGGATACGCCGAGCGGAAGGACACCGATAAACTCACCTTT. This encodes CACDTVTGGYAERKDTDKLTF.

About this clone itself: A read error likely explains why the TCRdb protein, taken from a much larger clone, differs from this DNA's translation at residue 22; the protein shown is translated from the DNA. The chain recombines TRDV1 with TRDJ1, with 10 positions matching TRDD3. Germline CDR1 reads TSWWSYY; CDR2 reads QGS. The CDR3 has 24 residues. The CDR3 region is CALGEPLPELGGGIRFVYTDKPIF. The CDR3 DNA follows: TGTGCTCTTGGGGAGCCCCTTCCTGAATTAGGGGGGGGGATACGCTTCGTGTACACCGATAAACCCATCTTT.